The clone carrying this TCR beta chain has a count of ten or more. What it binds is unknown. Time point of the sample: newly diagnosed GD, antithyroid drugs for less than 3 months. Researchers made the TCR library from RNA that was extracted from PBMCs. The germline CDR1 and CDR2 sequences are SQVTM and ANQGSEA. V dropped 6 bases and J dropped 3 bases, with 11 bases sitting between them. CDR3 length: 12 amino acids. Construction of the TCR beta libraries employed iRepertoire HTBI primers in conjunction with Arm-PCR of CDR3 regions. From the multiplex PCR reads, TCRdb called clonotypes with MiXCR, one entry per CDR3 protein. The table records some 500,000 distinct CDR3 sequences, 13% of them present only once. The data belong to a study of regulatory T cells in long-lasting Graves disease. Overall study findings and caveats: A limited number of samples was an acknowledged limitation.

This sample also belongs to another study, concerning T cells in Graves' hyperthyroidism and ophthalmopathy. Turning to that study: Clinical symptoms, serum thyroxine and TRAb, thyroid ultrasound and orbital computed tomography were used for the diagnoses.

The input for sequencing was peripheral blood mononuclear cells (PBMCs), taken at new diagnosis, from a patient treated with antithyroid drugs. The sequence was collected from a young man with Graves disease. The chain is built from TRBV29-1 and TRBJ1-1; D is uncertain. The CDR3 protein is CSVYQEYTEAFF. The CDR3 DNA sequence: TGCAGCGTCTACCAGGAATACACTGAAGCTTTCTTT.